Below, 18 T cell receptor beta chains from the same sample are listed, as sequenced in a study of cytomegalovirus exposure and HLA in healthy donors (dated by TCRdb to 2016 to 2017). To prepare the library, the immunoSEQ multiplex PCR assay was applied. For the multiplex PCR, a mixture combining 60 forward primers for TCR Vbeta segments and 13 reverse primers for TCR Jbeta segments was used. Here the immuneACCESS table is served through TCRdb, limited to in-frame sequences with V and J called. Missing clones are a known gap in these copies; in checked studies unresolved V genes cover under half, and the rest lacks a known reason. Within this sample are around 150,000 clones, with around 80% of them counted one time only. Together, the top ten hold under 2% of the sample. Sequenced material: PBMCs. The receptors were sampled from a woman aged 18-30 years in good health and CMV-seronegative.

Only a few counts were recorded for this clone. This chain joins TRBV7-8 and TRBJ1-3, with 7 positions matching TRBD1. This CDR3 comprises 14 residues. The ends lost 6 bases at V and 1 base at J; junction bases unmatched: 3. Germline CDR1 reads SGHVS; CDR2 reads FQNEAQ. CDR3 region: CASRQGTSGNTIYF. The DNA for the CDR3 is TGTGCCAGCAGACAGGGGACATCTGGAAACACCATATATTTT. The full variable domain, with the rest looked up from reference TRBV7-8 and TRBJ1-3, is GAGVSQSPRYKVAKRGQDVALRCDPISGHVSLFWYQQALGQGPEFLTYFQNEAQLDKSGLPSDRFFAERPEGSVSTLKIQRTQQEDSAVYLCASRQGTSGNTIYFGEGSWLTVV.

V usage is TRBV7-3 and J usage is TRBJ2-5; D not certain. The CDR3 has 13 amino acids. The germline V and J ends were trimmed by 0 bases and 3 bases, with 5 bases remaining between them. From germline, CDR1 is SGHTA and CDR2 FQGTGA. Here the CDR3 reads CASSLTRKETQYF. As DNA, the CDR3 is TGTGCCAGCAGCTTAACTAGAAAAGAGACCCAGTACTTC.

This clone was detected once. The V gene is TRBV5-1, the J gene TRBJ2-3; 10 nucleotides agree with TRBD1. CDR3 length equals 14 residues. J was trimmed by 4 bases and V by 5 bases; bases with no gene match: 4. Germline V CDR1 and CDR2: SGHRS, YFSETQ. In nucleotides, the CDR3 is TGCGCCAGCAGTTTCGGACAGGGGGCAGATACGCAGTATTTT. It specifies CASSFGQGADTQYF.

The chain recombines TRBV27 with TRBJ1-1, with 8 bases matching TRBD1. Losses at the gene ends were 2 bases for V and 4 bases for J; bases not matched to a gene: 3. CDR3 length: 14 residues. Germline V gives CDR1 MNHEY, CDR2 SMNVEV (reference sequence). CDR3: CASSLRQGPTEAFF. The CDR3 coding sequence is TGTGCCAGCAGTTTACGACAGGGGCCCACTGAAGCTTTCTTT.

The gene calls are TRBV9 and TRBJ1-4; D is unclear. This CDR3 is built from 16 residues. Germline lookup yields CDR1 SGDLS and CDR2 YYNGEE. The V end lost 1 base, the J end lost 0 bases, and 10 bases lay between the germline ends. CDR3 region: CASSVSAQSTNEKLFF. The CDR3 DNA follows: TGTGCCAGCAGCGTATCCGCACAGTCAACTAATGAAAAACTGTTTTTT.

This chain connects TRBV27 to TRBJ2-3, with 8 bases that match TRBD1. Unmatched junction bases numbered 6, after V lost 5 bases and J lost 5 bases. This CDR3 region has 14 residues. Germline CDR1 is MNHEY and CDR2 is SMNVEV (reference sequence). The CDR3 region has the DNA TGTGCCAGCAGTATGTGGACAGGGAAAGATACGCAGTATTTT. As protein: CASSMWTGKDTQYF.

The CDR3 nucleotides read TGCAGCGCCCGGGACACAGTATTAGGGCAGTACTTC. It codes for CSARDTVLGQYF. The chain carries TRBV29-1 and TRBJ2-7, with a tentative D call TRBD1 (6 bases). Trimming pared 7 bases from V and 9 bases from J, leaving 19 bases between. In germline, CDR1 is SQVTM, CDR2 ANQGSEA. The CDR3 runs 12 residues.

The CDR3 DNA reads as TGCACCAGCAGCCAACCACGGGGAAGGGACTCTGAGCAGTACTTC. It specifies CTSSQPRGRDSEQYF. The chain combines TRBV1 with TRBJ2-7; TRBD2, the table's D call, lacks a check against the DNA. TRBV1 is given as a pseudogene. The CDR3 loop spans 15 amino acids.

This sequence joins TRBV7-3 and TRBJ1-2, with TRBD1 matching over 8 bases. This CDR3 has 18 amino acids. CDR1 is SGHTA, CDR2 FQGTGA, per germline. Losses at the gene ends were 5 bases for V and 0 bases for J; bases not matched to a gene: 14. CDR3 sequence (DNA): TGTGCCAGCAGCCCCTCCGGACAGGGAAGGAGGCCTAACTATGGCTACACCTTC. It encodes CASSPSGQGRRPNYGYTF.

The count of this clone is one. CDR3 DNA: TGCGCCAGCAGCCAAGATCCCCTAGCGGACGACTACAATGAGCAGTTCTTC. The encoded protein is CASSQDPLADDYNEQFF. The chain combines TRBV4-1 with TRBJ2-1, with 7 bases identical to TRBD2. This CDR3 contains 17 residues. Per germline, CDR1 MGHRA and CDR2 YSYEKL. J gave up 3 bases and V 0 bases, and 8 bases lay outside the gene matches.

The genes are TRBV6-1 and TRBJ1-5, with D possibly TRBD1 on 5 matching bases. The CDR3 consists of 15 residues. Germline V gives CDR1 MNHNS, CDR2 SASEGT. The V gene lost 10 bases and the J gene lost 6 bases, with 22 bases spanning the gap. CDR3 in amino acids: CATMKDLTVAQPQHF. CDR3 nucleotide sequence: TGTGCCACGATGAAGGACCTGACAGTGGCTCAGCCCCAGCATTTT.

This chain links TRBV7-9 with TRBJ2-3, with 8 bases lining up with TRBD2. Trimming at V came to 8 bases and at J to 2 bases, leaving 15 bases not matched to a gene. The V gene's germline CDR1 is SEHNR and CDR2 FQNEAQ (reference sequence). The CDR3 consists of 17 residues. CDR3 region: CASGPPQSSGYTDTQYF. The CDR3 bases are TGTGCCAGCGGTCCACCCCAGTCTAGCGGGTACACAGATACGCAGTATTTT.

This chain uses TRBV18 with TRBJ2-5; D is ambiguous. Trimming removed 3 bases from V and 0 bases from J, with 5 bases in between. The CDR3 spans 13 residues. Germline-derived CDR1 and CDR2 are KGHSH and LQKENI. In nucleotides, the CDR3 is TGTGCCAGCTCACCCAACTACCAAGAGACCCAGTACTTC. Amino acids: CASSPNYQETQYF. The whole variable domain, filled in from reference TRBV18 and TRBJ2-5, reads NAGVMQNPRHLVRRRGQEARLRCSPMKGHSHVYWYRQLPEEGLKFMVYLQKENIIDESGMPKERFSAEFPKEGPSILRIQQVVRGDSAAYFCASSPNYQETQYFGPGTRLLVL.

This sequence joins TRBV15 and TRBJ1-4; D gene unclear. Trimming cost V 0 bases and J 3 bases, with 23 bases left between them. This CDR3 has 20 residues. Germline assignment: CDR1 LNHNV and CDR2 YYDKDF (reference sequence). CDR3 nucleotide sequence: TGTGCCACCAGCAGAGACGATCAAGTTTCTACCGGGGAACCTAATGAAAAACTGTTTTTT. The encoded protein is CATSRDDQVSTGEPNEKLFF.

The rearrangement uses TRBV7-9 and TRBJ2-1, with 7 bases that match TRBD2. From germline, CDR1 is SEHNR and CDR2 FQNEAQ (reference sequence). Trimming at V came to 2 bases and at J to 6 bases, leaving 4 bases not matched to a gene. The CDR3 spans 14 residues. CDR3: CASSLSIAGNEQFF. The CDR3 DNA reads TGTGCCAGCAGCTTATCCATAGCGGGCAATGAGCAGTTCTTC.

To note about this clone: Other nucleotide sequences in the sample specify the same CDR3. The gene calls are TRBV13 and TRBJ2-3, with 11 bases identical to TRBD2. The length of the CDR3 is 16 residues. V gave up 2 bases and J gave up 1 base; unmatched junction bases: 2. CDR1 PRHDT and CDR2 FYEKMQ come from the germline V gene (reference sequence). CDR3 residues: CASSLLAGGGTDTQYF. Here the CDR3 DNA reads TGTGCCAGCAGCTTACTAGCGGGGGGTGGCACAGATACGCAGTATTTT.

The chain uses TRBV23-1 and TRBJ2-3; no clear D gene. TRBV23-1 counts as an open reading frame of uncertain function. Trimming stripped 6 bases from V and 2 bases from J, with 9 bases between. The CDR3 runs 13 residues. The CDR3 sequence: CASSNLSTDTQYF. In DNA, the CDR3 is TGCGCCAGCAGCAACCTATCCACAGATACGCAGTATTTT.

The chain couples TRBV5-6 to TRBJ2-2; D call uncertain. Trimming removed 1 base at V and 2 bases at J, with 6 bases between. The CDR3 runs 14 residues. CDR1 is SGHDT and CDR2 is YYEEEE in the germline V gene. The CDR3 loop reads CASSLITNTGELFF. For the CDR3, the DNA is TGTGCCAGCAGCTTGATAACTAACACCGGGGAGCTGTTTTTT.